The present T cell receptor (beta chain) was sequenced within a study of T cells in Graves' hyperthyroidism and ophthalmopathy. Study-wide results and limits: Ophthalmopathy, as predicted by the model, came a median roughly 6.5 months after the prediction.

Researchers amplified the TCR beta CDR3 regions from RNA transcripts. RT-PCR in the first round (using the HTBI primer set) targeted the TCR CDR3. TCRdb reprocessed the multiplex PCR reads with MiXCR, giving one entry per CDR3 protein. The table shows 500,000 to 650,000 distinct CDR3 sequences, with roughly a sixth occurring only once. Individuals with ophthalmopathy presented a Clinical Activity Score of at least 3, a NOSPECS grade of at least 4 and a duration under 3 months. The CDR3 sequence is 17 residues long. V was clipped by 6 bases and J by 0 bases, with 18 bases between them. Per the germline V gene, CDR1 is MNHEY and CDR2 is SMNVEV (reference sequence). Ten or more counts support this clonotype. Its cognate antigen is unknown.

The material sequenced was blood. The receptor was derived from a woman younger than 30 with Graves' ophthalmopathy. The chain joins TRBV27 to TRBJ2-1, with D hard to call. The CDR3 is CASRSPEKISSYNEQFF. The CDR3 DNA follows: TGTGCCAGCAGGAGTCCGGAGAAGATAAGCTCCTACAATGAGCAGTTCTTC.